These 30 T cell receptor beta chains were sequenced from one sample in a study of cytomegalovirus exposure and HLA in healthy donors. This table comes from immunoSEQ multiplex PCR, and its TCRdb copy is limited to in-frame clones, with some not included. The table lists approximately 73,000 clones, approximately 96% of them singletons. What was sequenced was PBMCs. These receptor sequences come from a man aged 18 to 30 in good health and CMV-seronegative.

The CDR3 here is CASSFRTGSSYEQYF. CDR3 bases: TGTGCCAGTAGTTTCCGGACAGGGAGCTCCTACGAGCAGTACTTC. The chain carries TRBV19 and TRBJ2-7; 8 bases agree with TRBD1. Germline V lookup: CDR1 LNHDA, CDR2 SQIVND (reference sequence). The CDR3 covers 15 residues. The V and J ends lost 5 bases and 0 bases, in that order; junction bases with no gene match: 6.

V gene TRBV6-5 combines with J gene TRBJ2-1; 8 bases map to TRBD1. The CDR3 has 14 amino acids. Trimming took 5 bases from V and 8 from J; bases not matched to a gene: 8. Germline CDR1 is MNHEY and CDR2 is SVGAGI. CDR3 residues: CASSPRTGRDEQFF. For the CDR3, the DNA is TGTGCCAGCAGTCCAAGGACAGGGCGTGATGAGCAGTTCTTC.

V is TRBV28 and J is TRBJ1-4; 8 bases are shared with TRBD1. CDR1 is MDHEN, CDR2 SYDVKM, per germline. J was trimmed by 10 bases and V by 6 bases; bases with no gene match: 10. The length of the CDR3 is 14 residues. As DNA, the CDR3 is TGTGCCAGCAGCCGAAGGGACAGGTCGGGAAAACTGTTTTTT. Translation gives CASSRRDRSGKLFF.

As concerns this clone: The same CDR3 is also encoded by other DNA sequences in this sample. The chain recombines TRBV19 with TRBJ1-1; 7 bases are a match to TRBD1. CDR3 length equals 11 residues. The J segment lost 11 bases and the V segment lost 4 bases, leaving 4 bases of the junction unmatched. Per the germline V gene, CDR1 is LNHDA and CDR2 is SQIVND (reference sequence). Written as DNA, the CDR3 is TGTGCCAGTAGTACAACAGGGGCGGCTTTCTTT. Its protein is CASSTTGAAFF.

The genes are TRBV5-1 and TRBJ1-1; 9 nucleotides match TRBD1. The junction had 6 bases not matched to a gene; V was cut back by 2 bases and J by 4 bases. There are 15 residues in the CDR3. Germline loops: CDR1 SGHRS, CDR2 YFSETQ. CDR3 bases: TGCGCCAGCAGCTTTGGGGACAGGGATCGCACTGAAGCTTTCTTT. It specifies CASSFGDRDRTEAFF. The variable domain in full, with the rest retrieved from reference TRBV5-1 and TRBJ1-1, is KAGVTQTPRYLIKTRGQQVTLSCSPISGHRSVSWYQQTPGQGLQFLFEYFSETQRNKGNFPGRFSGRQFSNSRSEMNVSTLELGDSALYLCASSFGDRDRTEAFFGQGTRLTVV.

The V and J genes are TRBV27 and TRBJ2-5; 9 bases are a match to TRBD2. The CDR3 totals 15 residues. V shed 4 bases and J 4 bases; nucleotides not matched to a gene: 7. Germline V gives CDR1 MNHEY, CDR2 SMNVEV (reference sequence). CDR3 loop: CASSWVAGVGETQYF. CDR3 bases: TGTGCCAGCAGTTGGGTAGCGGGGGTTGGAGAGACCCAGTACTTC.

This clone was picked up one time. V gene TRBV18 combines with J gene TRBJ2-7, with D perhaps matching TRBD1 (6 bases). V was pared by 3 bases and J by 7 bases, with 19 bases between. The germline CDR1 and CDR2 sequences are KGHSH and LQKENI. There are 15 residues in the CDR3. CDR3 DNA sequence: TGTGCCAGCTCACCGATCCAGGGGCCCTCCGGGGAGCAGTACTTC. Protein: CASSPIQGPSGEQYF.

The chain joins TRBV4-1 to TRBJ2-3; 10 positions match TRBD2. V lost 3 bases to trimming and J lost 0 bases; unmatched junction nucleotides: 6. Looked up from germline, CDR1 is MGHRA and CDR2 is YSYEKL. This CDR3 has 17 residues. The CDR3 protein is CASSHTIAGGSTDTQYF. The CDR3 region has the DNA TGCGCCAGCAGCCACACCATAGCGGGGGGTAGCACAGATACGCAGTATTTT.

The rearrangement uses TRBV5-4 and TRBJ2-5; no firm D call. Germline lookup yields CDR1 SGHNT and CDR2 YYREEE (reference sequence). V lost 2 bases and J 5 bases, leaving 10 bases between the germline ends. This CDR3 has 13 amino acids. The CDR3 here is CASSLIEEETQYF. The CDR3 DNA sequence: TGTGCCAGCAGCTTAATAGAGGAGGAGACCCAGTACTTC.

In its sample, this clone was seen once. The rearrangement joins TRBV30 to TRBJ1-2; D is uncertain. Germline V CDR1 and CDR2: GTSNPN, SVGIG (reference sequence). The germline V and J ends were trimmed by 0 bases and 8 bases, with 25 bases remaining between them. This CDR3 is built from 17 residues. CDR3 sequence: CAWSVQETARDPGGYTF. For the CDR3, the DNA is TGTGCCTGGAGTGTACAAGAAACAGCCCGCGACCCGGGAGGCTACACCTTC.

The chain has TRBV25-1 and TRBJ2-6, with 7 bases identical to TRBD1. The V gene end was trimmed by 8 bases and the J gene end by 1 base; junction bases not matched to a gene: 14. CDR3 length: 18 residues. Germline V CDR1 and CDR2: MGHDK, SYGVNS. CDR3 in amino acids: CASRPGAGGTSGANVLTF. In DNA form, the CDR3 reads TGTGCCAGCCGCCCCGGGGCAGGGGGAACTTCTGGGGCCAACGTCCTGACTTTC.

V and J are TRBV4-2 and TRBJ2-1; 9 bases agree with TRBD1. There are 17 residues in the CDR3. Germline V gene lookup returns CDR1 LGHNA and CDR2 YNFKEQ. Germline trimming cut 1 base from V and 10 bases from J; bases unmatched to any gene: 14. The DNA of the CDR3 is TGTGCCAGCAGCCAAGGGGGACAGGGTCGCGGCTCAACCGAGCAGTTCTTC. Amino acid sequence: CASSQGGQGRGSTEQFF.

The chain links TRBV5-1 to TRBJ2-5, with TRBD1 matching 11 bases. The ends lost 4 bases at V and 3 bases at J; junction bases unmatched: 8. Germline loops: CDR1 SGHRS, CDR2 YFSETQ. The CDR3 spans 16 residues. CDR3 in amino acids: CASSLAGTGGKETQYF. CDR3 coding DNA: TGCGCCAGCAGCCTAGCCGGGACAGGGGGGAAAGAGACCCAGTACTTC.

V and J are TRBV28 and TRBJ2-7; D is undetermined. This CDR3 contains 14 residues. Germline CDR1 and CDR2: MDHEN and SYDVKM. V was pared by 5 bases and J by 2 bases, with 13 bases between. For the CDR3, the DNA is TGTGCCAGCAGTCCTCTTGGCCTCACCTACGAGCAGTACTTC. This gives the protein CASSPLGLTYEQYF.

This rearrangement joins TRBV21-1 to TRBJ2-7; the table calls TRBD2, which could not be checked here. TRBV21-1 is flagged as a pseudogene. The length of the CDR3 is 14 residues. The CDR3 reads CASSGRDFPYEQYF. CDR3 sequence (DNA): TGTGCCAGCAGCGGCCGGGACTTTCCCTACGAGCAGTACTTC.

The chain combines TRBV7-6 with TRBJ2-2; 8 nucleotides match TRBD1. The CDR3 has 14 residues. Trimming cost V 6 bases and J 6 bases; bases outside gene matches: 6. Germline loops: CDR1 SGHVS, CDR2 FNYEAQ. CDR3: CASRVEQGAGELFF. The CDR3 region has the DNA TGTGCCAGCAGGGTGGAACAGGGGGCCGGGGAGCTGTTTTTT.

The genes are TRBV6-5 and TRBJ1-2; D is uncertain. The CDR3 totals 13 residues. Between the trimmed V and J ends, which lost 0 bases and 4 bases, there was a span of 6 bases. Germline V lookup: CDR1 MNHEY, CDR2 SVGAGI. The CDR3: CASSYSSVYGYTF. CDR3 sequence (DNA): TGTGCCAGCAGTTACTCCTCAGTCTATGGCTACACCTTC.

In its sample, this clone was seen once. This CDR3 is CASSLFWAAQETQYF. The CDR3 DNA reads TGTGCCAGCAGTTTATTTTGGGCAGCCCAAGAGACCCAGTACTTC. This chain connects TRBV27 to TRBJ2-5; D not certain. CDR3 length: 15 amino acids. Trimming shortened V by 1 base and J by 1 base, and 10 bases separated the two germline ends. In germline, CDR1 is MNHEY, CDR2 SMNVEV (reference sequence).

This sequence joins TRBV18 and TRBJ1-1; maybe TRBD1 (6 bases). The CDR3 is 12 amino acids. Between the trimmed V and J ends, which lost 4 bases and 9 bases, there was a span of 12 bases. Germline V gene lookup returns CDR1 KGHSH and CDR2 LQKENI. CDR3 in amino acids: CASSLQGTQAFF. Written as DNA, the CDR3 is TGTGCCAGCTCACTACAGGGAACTCAAGCTTTCTTT.

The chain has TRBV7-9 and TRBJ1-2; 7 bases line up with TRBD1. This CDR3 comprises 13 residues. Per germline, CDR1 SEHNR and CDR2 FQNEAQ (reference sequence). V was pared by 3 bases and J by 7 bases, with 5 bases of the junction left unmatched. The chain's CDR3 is CASSLGTEGGYTF. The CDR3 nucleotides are TGTGCCAGCAGCTTGGGGACAGAGGGTGGCTACACCTTC.

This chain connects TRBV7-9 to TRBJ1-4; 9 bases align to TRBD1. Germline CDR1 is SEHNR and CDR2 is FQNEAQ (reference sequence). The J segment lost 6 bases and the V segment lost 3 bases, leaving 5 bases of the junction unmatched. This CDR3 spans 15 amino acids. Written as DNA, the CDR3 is TGTGCCAGCAGCTTGGATACAGGGGGCCATGAAAAACTGTTTTTT. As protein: CASSLDTGGHEKLFF.

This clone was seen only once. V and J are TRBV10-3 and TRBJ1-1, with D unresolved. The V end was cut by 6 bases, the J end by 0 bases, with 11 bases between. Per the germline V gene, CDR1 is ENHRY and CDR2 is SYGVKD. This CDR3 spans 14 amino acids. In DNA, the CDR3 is TGTGCCATCAGGGGGTCGGGGTTGAACACTGAAGCTTTCTTT. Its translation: CAIRGSGLNTEAFF.

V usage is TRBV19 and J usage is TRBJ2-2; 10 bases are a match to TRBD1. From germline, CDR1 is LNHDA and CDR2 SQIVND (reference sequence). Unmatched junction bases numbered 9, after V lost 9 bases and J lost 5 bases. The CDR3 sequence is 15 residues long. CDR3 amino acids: CASQPLGQGTGELFF. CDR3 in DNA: TGTGCCAGCCAGCCCTTGGGACAGGGGACCGGGGAGCTGTTTTTT.

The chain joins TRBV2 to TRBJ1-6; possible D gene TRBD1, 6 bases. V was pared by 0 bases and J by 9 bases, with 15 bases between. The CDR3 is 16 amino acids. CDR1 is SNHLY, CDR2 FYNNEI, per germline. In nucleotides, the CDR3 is TGTGCCAGCAGTGAAGCGCGAACAGGGCGTAGTTCACCCCTCCACTTT. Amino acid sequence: CASSEARTGRSSPLHF.

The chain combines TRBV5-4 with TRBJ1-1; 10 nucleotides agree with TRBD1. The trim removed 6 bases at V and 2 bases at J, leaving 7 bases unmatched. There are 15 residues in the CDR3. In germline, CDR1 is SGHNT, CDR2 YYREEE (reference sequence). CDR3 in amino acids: CASNEPTGGNTEAFF. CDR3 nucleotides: TGTGCCAGCAACGAGCCGACAGGGGGCAACACTGAAGCTTTCTTT.

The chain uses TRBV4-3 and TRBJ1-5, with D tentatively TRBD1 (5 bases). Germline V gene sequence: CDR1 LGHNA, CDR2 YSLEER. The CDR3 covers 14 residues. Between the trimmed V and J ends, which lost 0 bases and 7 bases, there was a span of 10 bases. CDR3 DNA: TGCGCCAGCAGCCAAGACAGGGATCTCCAGCCCCAGCATTTT. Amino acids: CASSQDRDLQPQHF.

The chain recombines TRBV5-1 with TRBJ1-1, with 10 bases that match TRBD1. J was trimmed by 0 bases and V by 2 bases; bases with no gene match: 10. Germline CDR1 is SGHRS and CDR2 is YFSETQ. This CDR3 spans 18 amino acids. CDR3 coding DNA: TGCGCCAGCAGCTTTTGGGGACAGGGGACGGTAATGAACACTGAAGCTTTCTTT. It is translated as CASSFWGQGTVMNTEAFF.

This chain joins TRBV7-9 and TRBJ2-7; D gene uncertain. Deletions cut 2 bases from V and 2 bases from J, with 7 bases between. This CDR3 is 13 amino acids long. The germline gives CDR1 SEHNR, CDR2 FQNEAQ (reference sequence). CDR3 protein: CASSLPRAYEQYF. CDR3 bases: TGTGCCAGCAGCTTACCTCGGGCCTACGAGCAGTACTTC.

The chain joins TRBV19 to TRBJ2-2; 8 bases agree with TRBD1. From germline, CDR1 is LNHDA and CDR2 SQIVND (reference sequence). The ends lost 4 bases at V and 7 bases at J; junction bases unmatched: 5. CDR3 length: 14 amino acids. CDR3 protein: CASSRTGPDGELFF. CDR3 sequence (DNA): TGTGCCAGTAGTAGGACAGGGCCGGACGGGGAGCTGTTTTTT.

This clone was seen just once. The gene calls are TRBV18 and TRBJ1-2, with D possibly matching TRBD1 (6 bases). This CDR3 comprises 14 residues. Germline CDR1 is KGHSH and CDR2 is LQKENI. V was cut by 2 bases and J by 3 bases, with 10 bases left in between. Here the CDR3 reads CASSPEGEHYGYTF. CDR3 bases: TGTGCCAGCTCACCAGAGGGGGAGCACTATGGCTACACCTTC.